Included here is one TCR beta chain sequence, with context. Resections took place in Japan or China from about 2014 to 2018. Germline CDR1 WNHNN, CDR2 SYGVQD (reference sequence). V was trimmed by 7 bases and J by 7 bases, leaving 17 bases between them. The CDR3 contains 14 residues. This specimen comes from a study of immune evolution from preneoplasia to lung adenocarcinoma. The data were produced by immunoSEQ multiplex PCR, yet TCRdb's version contains in-frame clones alone and is incomplete. The sample includes about 15,000 clones, roughly 80% seen only once; the top ten take 2.5% to 3.5%. The genes are TRBV10-1 and TRBJ1-5; D possibly corresponds to TRBD1 (5 bases). Sequenced material: FFPE minimally invasive lung adenocarcinoma tissue. The sequence derives from a person aged 60-79 years with lung adenocarcinoma. The CDR3 is CASNNRKRGQPQHF. CDR3 sequence (DNA): TGCGCCAGCAATAACCGAAAGAGGGGCCAGCCCCAGCATTTT.